The clone carrying this T cell receptor beta chain was seen only once. This specimen comes from a study of cytomegalovirus exposure and HLA in healthy donors. The PCR used 60 Vbeta and 13 Jbeta primers. Method: immunoSEQ multiplex PCR; TCRdb's copy keeps in-frame clones and lacks some. The sample includes about 130,000 clones, approximately 83% of them seen just once. V dropped 3 bases and J dropped 8 bases, with 13 bases sitting between them. This CDR3 region has 13 residues. Germline V gene lookup returns CDR1 LNHDA and CDR2 SQIVND (reference sequence). The sample taken for sequencing was PBMCs. The chain carries TRBV19 and TRBJ1-2; D perhaps matches TRBD1 (5 bases). The sequence came from a girl aged 2-15 years in good health and CMV-seronegative. The DNA for the CDR3 is TGTGCCAGTAGTATCAGGCAGGGAGGAGGCTACACCTTC. Its translation is CASSIRQGGGYTF.